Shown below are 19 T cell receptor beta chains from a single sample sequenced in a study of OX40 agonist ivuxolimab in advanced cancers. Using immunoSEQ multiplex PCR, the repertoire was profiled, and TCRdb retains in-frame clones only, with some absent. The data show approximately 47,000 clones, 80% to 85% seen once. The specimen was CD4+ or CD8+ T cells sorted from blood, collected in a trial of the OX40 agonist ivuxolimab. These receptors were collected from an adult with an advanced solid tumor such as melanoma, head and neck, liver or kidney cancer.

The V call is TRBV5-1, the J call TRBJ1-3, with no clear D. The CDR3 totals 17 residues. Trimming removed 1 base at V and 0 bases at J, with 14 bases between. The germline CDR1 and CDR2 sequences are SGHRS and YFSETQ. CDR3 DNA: TGCGCCAGCAGCTTGTCGGGCACCTTGAGCTCTGGAAACACCATATATTTT. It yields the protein CASSLSGTLSSGNTIYF.

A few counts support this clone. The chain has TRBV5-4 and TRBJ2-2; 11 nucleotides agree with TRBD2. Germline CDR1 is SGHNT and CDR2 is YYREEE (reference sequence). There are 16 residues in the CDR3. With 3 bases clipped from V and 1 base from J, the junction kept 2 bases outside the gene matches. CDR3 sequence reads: CASSSGLAVNTGELFF. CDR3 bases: TGTGCCAGCAGCTCGGGACTAGCGGTGAACACCGGGGAGCTGTTTTTT.

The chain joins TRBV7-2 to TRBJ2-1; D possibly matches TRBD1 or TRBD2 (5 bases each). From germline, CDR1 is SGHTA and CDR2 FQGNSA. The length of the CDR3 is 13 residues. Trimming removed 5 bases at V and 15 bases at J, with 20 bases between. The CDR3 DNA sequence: TGTGCCAGCAGCAGAGGGGCGGTGAGCCTGGGGTTCTTC. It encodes CASSRGAVSLGFF.

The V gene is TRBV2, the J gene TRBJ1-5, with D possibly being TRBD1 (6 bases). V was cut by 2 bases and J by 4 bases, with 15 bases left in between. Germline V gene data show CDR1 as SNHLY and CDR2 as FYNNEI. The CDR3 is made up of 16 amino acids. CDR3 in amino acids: CASSEMGGRTNQPQHF. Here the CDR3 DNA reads TGTGCCAGCAGTGAAATGGGGGGGCGAACGAATCAGCCCCAGCATTTT.

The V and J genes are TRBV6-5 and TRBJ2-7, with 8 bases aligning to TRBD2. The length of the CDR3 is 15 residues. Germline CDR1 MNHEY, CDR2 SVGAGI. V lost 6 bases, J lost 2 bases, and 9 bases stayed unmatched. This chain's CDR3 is CASSPTSGNAYEQYF. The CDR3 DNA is TGTGCCAGCAGCCCCACTAGCGGTAACGCCTACGAGCAGTACTTC.

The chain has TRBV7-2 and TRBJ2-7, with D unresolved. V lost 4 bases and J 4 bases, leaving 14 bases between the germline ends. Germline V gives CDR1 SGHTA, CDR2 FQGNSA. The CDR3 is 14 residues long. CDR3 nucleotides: TGTGCCAGCAGCTCACAGAGTGCGAGTTACGAGCAGTACTTC. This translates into CASSSQSASYEQYF.

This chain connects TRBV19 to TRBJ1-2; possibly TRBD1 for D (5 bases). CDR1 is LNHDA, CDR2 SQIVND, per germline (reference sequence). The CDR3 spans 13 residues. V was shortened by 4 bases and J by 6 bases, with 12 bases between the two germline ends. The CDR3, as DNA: TGTGCCAGTAGTACTGGGAGGGGTGATGGCTACACCTTC. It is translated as CASSTGRGDGYTF.

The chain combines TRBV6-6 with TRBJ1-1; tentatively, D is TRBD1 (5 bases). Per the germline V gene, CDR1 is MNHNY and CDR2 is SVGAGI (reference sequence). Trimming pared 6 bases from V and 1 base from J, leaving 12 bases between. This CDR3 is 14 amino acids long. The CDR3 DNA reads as TGTGCCAGCAGACTGGGGGGGGAGAACACTGAAGCTTTCTTT. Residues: CASRLGGENTEAFF.

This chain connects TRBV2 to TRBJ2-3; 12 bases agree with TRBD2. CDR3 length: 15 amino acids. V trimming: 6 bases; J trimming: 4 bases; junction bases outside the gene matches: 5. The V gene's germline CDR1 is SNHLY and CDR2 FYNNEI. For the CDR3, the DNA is TGTGCCAGCAGGGCCCTAGCGGGAGGGTCAGATACGCAGTATTTT. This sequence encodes CASRALAGGSDTQYF.

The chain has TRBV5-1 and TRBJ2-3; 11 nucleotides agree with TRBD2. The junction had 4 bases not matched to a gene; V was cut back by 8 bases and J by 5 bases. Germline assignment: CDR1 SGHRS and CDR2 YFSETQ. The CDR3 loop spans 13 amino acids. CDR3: CASTSGSQDTQYF. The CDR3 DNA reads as TGCGCCAGTACTAGCGGGAGCCAAGATACGCAGTATTTT.

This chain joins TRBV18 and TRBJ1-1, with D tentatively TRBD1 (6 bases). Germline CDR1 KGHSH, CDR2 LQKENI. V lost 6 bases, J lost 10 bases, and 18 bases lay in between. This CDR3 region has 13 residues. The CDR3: CASSLQGEGVAFF. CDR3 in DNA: TGTGCCAGCTCCCTCCAAGGGGAGGGGGTAGCTTTCTTT.

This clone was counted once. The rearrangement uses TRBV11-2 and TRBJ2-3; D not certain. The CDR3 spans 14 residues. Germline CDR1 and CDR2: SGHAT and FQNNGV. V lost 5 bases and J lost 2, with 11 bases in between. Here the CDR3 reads CASSPHPFTDTQYF. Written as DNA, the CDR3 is TGTGCCAGCAGCCCCCACCCATTCACAGATACGCAGTATTTT.

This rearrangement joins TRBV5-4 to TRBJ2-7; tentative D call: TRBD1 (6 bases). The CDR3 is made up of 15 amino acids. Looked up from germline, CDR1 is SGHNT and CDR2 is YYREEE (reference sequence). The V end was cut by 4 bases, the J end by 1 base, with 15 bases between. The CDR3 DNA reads TGTGCCAGCAGCCTACAGGGCCCCGCTTCCTACGAGCAGTACTTC. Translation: CASSLQGPASYEQYF.

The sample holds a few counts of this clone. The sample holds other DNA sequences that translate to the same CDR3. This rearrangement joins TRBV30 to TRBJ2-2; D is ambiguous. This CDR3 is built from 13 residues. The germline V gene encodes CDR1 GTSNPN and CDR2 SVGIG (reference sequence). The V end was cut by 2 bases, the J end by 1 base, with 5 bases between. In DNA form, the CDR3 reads TGTGCCTGGAGTAGGCAGAACACCGGGGAGCTGTTTTTT. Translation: CAWSRQNTGELFF. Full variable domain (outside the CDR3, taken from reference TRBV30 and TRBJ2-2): SQTIHQWPATLVQPVGSPLSLECTVEGTSNPNLYWYRQAAGRGLQLLFYSVGIGQISSEVPQNLSASRPQDRQFILSSKKLLLSDSGFYLCAWSRQNTGELFFGEGSRLTVL.

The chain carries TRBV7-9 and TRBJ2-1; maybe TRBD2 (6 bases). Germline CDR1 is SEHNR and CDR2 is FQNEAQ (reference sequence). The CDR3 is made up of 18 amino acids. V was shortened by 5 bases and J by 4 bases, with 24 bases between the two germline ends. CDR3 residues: CASSPGGVWTRIYNEQFF. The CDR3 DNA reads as TGTGCCAGCAGCCCCGGGGGAGTTTGGACTCGCATTTACAATGAGCAGTTCTTC.

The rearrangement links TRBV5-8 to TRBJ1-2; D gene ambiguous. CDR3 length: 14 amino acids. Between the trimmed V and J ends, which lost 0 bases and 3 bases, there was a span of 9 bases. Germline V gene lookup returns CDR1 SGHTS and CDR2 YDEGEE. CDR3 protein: CASSLEMVDYGYTF. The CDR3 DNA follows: TGTGCCAGCAGCTTGGAGATGGTTGACTATGGCTACACCTTC.

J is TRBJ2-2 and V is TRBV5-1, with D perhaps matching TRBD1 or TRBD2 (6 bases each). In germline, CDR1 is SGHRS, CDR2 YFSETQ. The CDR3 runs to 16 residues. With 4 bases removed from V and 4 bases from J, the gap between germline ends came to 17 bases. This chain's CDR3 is CASSLPQGGSTGELFF. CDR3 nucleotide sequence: TGCGCCAGCAGCCTACCCCAAGGGGGGTCCACCGGGGAGCTGTTTTTT.

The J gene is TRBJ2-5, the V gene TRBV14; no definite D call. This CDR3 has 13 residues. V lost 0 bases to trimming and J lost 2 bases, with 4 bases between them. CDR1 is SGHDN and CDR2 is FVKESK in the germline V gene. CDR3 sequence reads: CASSQELQETQYF. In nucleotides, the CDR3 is TGTGCCAGCAGCCAAGAACTTCAAGAGACCCAGTACTTC.

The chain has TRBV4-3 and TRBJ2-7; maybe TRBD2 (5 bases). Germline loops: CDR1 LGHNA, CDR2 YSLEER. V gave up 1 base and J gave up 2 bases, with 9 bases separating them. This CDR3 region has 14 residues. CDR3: CASSQVAGPYEQYF. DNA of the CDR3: TGCGCCAGCAGCCAAGTGGCGGGCCCCTACGAGCAGTACTTC.